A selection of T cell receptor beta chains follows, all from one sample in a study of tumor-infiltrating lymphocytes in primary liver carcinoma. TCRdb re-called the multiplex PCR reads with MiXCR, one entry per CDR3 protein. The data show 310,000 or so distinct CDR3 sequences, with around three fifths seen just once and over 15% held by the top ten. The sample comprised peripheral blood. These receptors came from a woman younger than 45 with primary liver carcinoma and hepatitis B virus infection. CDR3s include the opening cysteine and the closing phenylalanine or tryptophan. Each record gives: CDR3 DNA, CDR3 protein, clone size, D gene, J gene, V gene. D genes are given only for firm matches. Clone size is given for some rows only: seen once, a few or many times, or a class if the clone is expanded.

TGTGCCAGCAACCTAGCGGGACGATACCACTACAATGAGCAGTTCTTC CASNLAGRYHYNEQFF . TRBD2 TRBJ2-1 TRBV11-2
TGTGCCAGCAGTTTATCGGATGAGCAGTTCTTC CASSLSDEQFF many . TRBJ2-1 TRBV12-3/TRBV12-4
TGTGCCAGCACCATGGCGGGAGGCGCCAAAAACATTCAGTACTTC CASTMAGGAKNIQYF . TRBD2 TRBJ2-4 TRBV12-3/TRBV12-4
TGTGCCAGCAGTTACAGGAGCGGGGGATCCAATGAGCAGTTCTTC CASSYRSGGSNEQFF . TRBD2 TRBJ2-1 TRBV6-5
TGTGCCAGCAGCCAAGGACAGGGCACCTACGAGCAGTACTTC CASSQGQGTYEQYF many TRBD1 TRBJ2-7 TRBV4-2
TGTGCCAGCAGTTCATTCGGACTAGCGGGGCCCTACGAGCAGTACTTC CASSSFGLAGPYEQYF . TRBD2 TRBJ2-7 TRBV28
TGTGCCAGCAGCTTGGATCGGGGGGGACGGGATCAGCCCCAGCGTTTT CASSLDRGGRDQPQRF . . TRBJ1-5 TRBV5-4
TGTGCCAGCAGCTTCGTCCCCACCGGGGAGCTGTTTTTT CASSFVPTGELFF many . TRBJ2-2 TRBV11-3
TGTGCCAGCAGTTACAAGGCCGCCGCACTCCGTATTGAGCAGTTCTTC CASSYKAAALRIEQFF . . TRBJ2-1 TRBV6-5
TGTGCCAGCAGTCAGGCCCTTTGGTCGGGGAGGCCCCAGCATTTT CASSQALWSGRPQHF . . TRBJ1-5 TRBV12-3/TRBV12-4
TGTGCCAGCAGTGCTCCCTCAGGGCGCAGTATTGGCTACACCTTC CASSAPSGRSIGYTF . . TRBJ1-2 TRBV6-1
TGTGCCAGCAGTTACGGGGGACATGGAAACACCATATATTTT CASSYGGHGNTIYF . . TRBJ1-3 TRBV6-2/TRBV6-3
TGTGCCAGCAGTTACAAGCGGGAGGGGTATGAGCAGTTCTTC CASSYKREGYEQFF many TRBD2 TRBJ2-1 TRBV6-5